This is a list of T cell receptor beta chains from one sample in a study of PD-L1 blockade in urothelial cancer. Profiling relied on immunoSEQ multiplex PCR, and the TCRdb table lists in-frame clones only, not all of them. The repertoire consists of around 100,000 clones, with about 90% occurring once and the leading ten covering under 0.95%. The sample consisted of PBMCs, taken around atezolizumab (anti-PD-L1) treatment. The origin of the receptors is a woman of 80 years or more with urothelial cancer. Both conserved end residues are part of each CDR3. The D gene is left open where the match is weak. Rows may omit the clone size; those that give it use once, few, many or a size class.

TRBV25-1	-	TRBJ1-3	-	CASSPRDTHSGNTIYF	TGTGCCAGCAGTCCTCGGGACACCCACTCTGGAAACACCATATATTTT
TRBV7-2	TRBD2	TRBJ2-7	-	CASSHVGGAGVRSYEQYF	TGTGCCAGCAGCCATGTCGGGGGGGCGGGGGTCCGCTCCTACGAGCAGTACTTC
TRBV21-1	-	TRBJ2-7	-	CASSKGMGLSSYEQYF	TGTGCCAGCAGCAAAGGTATGGGACTTTCCTCCTACGAGCAGTACTTC
TRBV10-3	TRBD2	TRBJ2-1	-	CATLAGVSYNEQFF	TGTGCCACCCTAGCGGGGGTCTCCTACAATGAGCAGTTCTTC
TRBV28	TRBD2	TRBJ2-7	few	CASSLPSGGIQYF	TGTGCCAGCAGTTTACCTAGCGGGGGGATCCAGTACTTC
TRBV9	TRBD2	TRBJ2-1	-	CASSDGTSGYNEQFF	TGTGCCAGCAGCGACGGGACTAGCGGGTACAATGAGCAGTTCTTC
TRBV10-3	-	TRBJ1-4	-	CAISESKNSQNEKLFF	TGTGCCATCAGTGAGTCGAAGAACAGCCAGAATGAAAAACTGTTTTTT
TRBV5-1	TRBD1	TRBJ1-4	once	CASSLNFGQDEKLFF	TGCGCCAGCAGCTTGAACTTTGGACAGGATGAAAAACTGTTTTTT
TRBV27	-	TRBJ1-3	-	CASSSIGENTIYF	TGTGCCAGCAGTTCTATCGGAGAAAACACCATATATTTT
TRBV6-5	-	TRBJ1-1	-	CASSYSTRLNTEAFF	TGTGCCAGCAGTTACTCGACCAGGTTGAACACTGAAGCTTTCTTT
TRBV5-4	-	TRBJ2-1	-	CASSRGTEMYNEQFF	TGTGCCAGCAGTCGGGGGACAGAAATGTACAATGAGCAGTTCTTC
TRBV28	-	TRBJ1-5	-	CASTYLSNQPQHF	TGTGCCAGCACCTACCTTAGCAATCAGCCCCAGCATTTT
TRBV6-5	-	TRBJ1-1	-	CASSARVDTEAFF	TGTGCCAGCAGCGCCAGGGTTGACACTGAAGCTTTCTTT
TRBV28	-	TRBJ1-2	-	CASSTSGSGYTF	TGTGCCAGCAGCACATCAGGGTCTGGCTACACCTTC
TRBV28	TRBD1	TRBJ1-1	-	CASRTGGQRDTEAFF	TGTGCCAGCAGGACAGGGGGCCAGAGGGACACTGAAGCTTTCTTT
TRBV5-4	TRBD1	TRBJ1-1	-	CASSPPGGSFKNTEAFF	TGTGCCAGCAGCCCCCCAGGGGGCAGTTTTAAGAACACTGAAGCTTTCTTT
TRBV6-1	-	TRBJ2-5	-	CASLRETQYF	TGTGCCAGCTTACGGGAGACCCAGTACTTC
TRBV21-1	-	TRBJ2-2	-	CAGNRVIGELFF	TGTGCCGGAAACAGGGTTATCGGGGAGCTGTTTTTT
TRBV28	-	TRBJ1-1	once	CASSLVGTEAFF	TGTGCCAGCAGTTTAGTCGGCACTGAAGCTTTCTTT
TRBV7-8	TRBD1	TRBJ1-2	once	CASLPTGGEGYTF	TGTGCCAGCCTCCCTACAGGGGGGGAAGGCTACACCTTC
TRBV10-1	TRBD2	TRBJ2-2	-	CASSKTSGSSGTGELFF	TGCGCCAGCTCTAAGACTAGCGGGAGCTCCGGGACCGGGGAGCTGTTTTTT
TRBV25-1	-	TRBJ1-2	-	CASSEFTAGPSGYTF	TGTGCCAGCAGTGAATTCACCGCGGGACCTTCGGGCTACACCTTC
TRBV18	TRBD1	TRBJ2-1	-	CASSPQRTGTYNEQFF	TGTGCCAGCTCACCACAGCGGACAGGGACCTACAATGAGCAGTTCTTC
TRBV15	TRBD1	TRBJ1-1	-	CATRDRGSTEAFF	TGTGCCACACGGGACAGGGGGAGCACTGAAGCTTTCTTT
TRBV7-3	TRBD2	TRBJ2-5	once	CASSLGQRGTQYF	TGTGCCAGCAGCTTAGGCCAGCGGGGGACCCAGTACTTC
TRBV7-9	-	TRBJ2-3	-	CASSFGDTQYF	TGTGCCAGCAGCTTCGGGGATACGCAGTATTTT
TRBV19	TRBD1	TRBJ1-4	-	CASSRGTGGEKLFF	TGTGCCAGTAGTAGGGGGACAGGTGGTGAAAAACTGTTTTTT
TRBV9	TRBD2	TRBJ2-1	-	CASSVGGRDHNEQFF	TGTGCCAGCAGCGTAGGAGGGAGGGACCACAATGAGCAGTTCTTC
TRBV5-1	-	TRBJ2-1	-	CASSPDLARVYNEQFF	TGCGCCAGCAGCCCGGACCTAGCGAGGGTTTACAATGAGCAGTTCTTC
TRBV4-2	-	TRBJ2-1	-	CASSQDGSSYNEQFF	TGTGCCAGCAGCCAAGACGGGAGCTCCTACAATGAGCAGTTCTTC
TRBV10-3	TRBD2	TRBJ2-1	-	CAMSTSGRESEQFF	TGTGCCATGTCGACTAGCGGGAGGGAGAGTGAGCAGTTCTTC
TRBV5-1	TRBD1	TRBJ2-1	few	CASSLGTGVSNEQFF	TGCGCCAGCAGCTTGGGGACAGGGGTTAGCAATGAGCAGTTCTTC
TRBV9	-	TRBJ2-3	-	CASSVGIADTQYF	TGTGCCAGCAGCGTAGGAATAGCAGATACGCAGTATTTT
TRBV5-1	TRBD2	TRBJ2-7	-	CASSLAGGPYEQYF	TGCGCCAGCAGCTTAGCGGGAGGGCCCTACGAGCAGTATTTC
TRBV9	TRBD1	TRBJ1-2	-	CASSAGQGSYGYTF	TGTGCCAGCAGCGCGGGACAGGGAAGCTATGGCTACACCTTC
TRBV11-2	-	TRBJ1-2	-	CASSFDRHHTF	TGTGCCAGCAGCTTCGACAGGCACCACACCTTC
TRBV7-3	-	TRBJ1-1	-	CASSLSGGEAFF	TGTGCCAGCAGCTTATCGGGTGGTGAAGCTTTCTTT
TRBV27	TRBD1	TRBJ1-3	-	CASSFRIPGQGAQGTIYF	TGTGCCAGCAGTTTCCGAATACCGGGACAGGGTGCCCAGGGGACCATATATTTT
TRBV2	-	TRBJ2-5	-	CASSSWGVQETQYF	TGTGCCAGCAGCTCGTGGGGCGTCCAAGAGACCCAGTACTTC
TRBV10-3	TRBD1	TRBJ1-5	-	CAISPDRVQPQHF	TGTGCCATCAGCCCCGACAGGGTTCAGCCCCAGCATTTT